The clone carrying this T cell receptor beta chain was counted between two and nine times. This specimen belongs to a study of identical twins. TCRdb itself ran the 5' RACE reads through MiXCR, one entry per CDR3 protein. Of roughly 750,000 distinct CDR3 sequences in the sample, less than 25% were seen once. Germline V gene sequence: CDR1 SEHNR, CDR2 FQNEAQ (reference sequence). J was trimmed by 9 bases and V by 5 bases; bases with no gene match: 9. The CDR3 is made up of 13 amino acids. The same data also went into a second study, on T cells expressing NK-cell markers.

This chain connects TRBV7-9 to TRBJ1-1, with 7 bases aligning to TRBD1. This clonotype was sampled from a woman between 18 and 30 years old in good health. The sample comprised PBMCs. This CDR3 reads CASSREGQKKAFF. CDR3 DNA: TGTGCCAGCAGCCGGGAGGGACAGAAGAAAGCTTTCTTT. The full variable domain, completed using reference TRBV7-9 and TRBJ1-1, is DTGVSQNPRHKITKRGQNVTFRCDPISEHNRLYWYRQTLGQGPEFLTYFQNEAQLEKSRLLSDRFSAERPKGSFSTLEIQRTEQGDSAMYLCASSREGQKKAFFGQGTRLTVV.